A single T cell receptor beta chain is shown here with its context. Its antigen is not known. This entry belongs to a study of Ad26.COV2.S vaccination and SARS-CoV-2 variants. The method was immunoSEQ multiplex PCR; TCRdb's version includes in-frame clones alone and lacks a portion of them. The sample records fewer than 500,000 clones, approximately 92% being singletons. V was shortened by 4 bases and J by 5 bases, with 11 bases between the two germline ends. Germline loops: CDR1 LGHNA, CDR2 YSLEER. CDR3 length: 14 residues. Study observations and caveats: Vaccinees and placebo recipients showed similar non-spike TCR breadth. Recipients given vaccine exceeded placebo recipients in spike-specific TCR breadth.

Treatment defined: some 20 received Ad26.COV2.S at low or high dose, single or two shots; about 5 received placebo; per-sample allocation not given. Specimen acquisition occurred on day 63 following the initial vaccine or placebo injection. The TCR sequence derives from a person aged 18-65 years who received the Ad26.COV2.S COVID-19 vaccine or a placebo. The chain uses TRBV4-3 and TRBJ2-2; D is ambiguous. The source material was peripheral blood, sampled in a trial of Ad26.COV2.S vaccine versus placebo. CDR3 loop: CASSPKTGTGELFF. In DNA form, the CDR3 reads TGCGCCAGCAGCCCCAAGACTGGAACCGGGGAGCTGTTTTTT.